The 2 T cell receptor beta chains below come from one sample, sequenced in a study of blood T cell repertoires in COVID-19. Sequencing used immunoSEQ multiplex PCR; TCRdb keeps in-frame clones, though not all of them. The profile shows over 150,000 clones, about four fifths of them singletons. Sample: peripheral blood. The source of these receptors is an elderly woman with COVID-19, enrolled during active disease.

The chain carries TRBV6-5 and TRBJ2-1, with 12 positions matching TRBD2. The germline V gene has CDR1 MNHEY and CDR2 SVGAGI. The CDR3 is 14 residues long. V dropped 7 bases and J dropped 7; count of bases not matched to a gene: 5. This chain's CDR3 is CASNQLAGGNEQFF. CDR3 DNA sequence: TGTGCCAGCAACCAACTAGCGGGAGGAAATGAGCAGTTCTTC.

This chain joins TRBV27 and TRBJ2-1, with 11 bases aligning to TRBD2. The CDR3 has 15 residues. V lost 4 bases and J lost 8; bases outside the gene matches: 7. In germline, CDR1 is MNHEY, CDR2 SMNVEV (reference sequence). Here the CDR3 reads CASSSTSGSMYEQFF. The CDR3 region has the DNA TGTGCCAGCAGTTCTACTAGCGGGAGCATGTATGAGCAGTTCTTC.